A selection of T cell receptor beta chains follows, all from one sample in a study of T cell repertoires in cytomegalovirus infection. TCRdb independently ran MiXCR on the reads; one entry per CDR3 protein. This table holds about 680,000 distinct CDR3 sequences, 24% found once. Sequenced: CD8+ T cells from PBMCs. Receptors originate from a human donor in good health (CMV status not recorded). Some clones in this sample may be carry-over from other donors' samples. Each CDR3 is given with its conserved first and last residue. Fields, in order: clone size, D gene, V gene, CDR3 length, J gene, CDR3 protein, CDR3 DNA. D genes are given only for firm matches. Expanded clones are given a class, and other clones once, few, many or no size at all.

many,-,TRBV28,20,TRBJ2-1,CASSSPERFQGSSLNNEQFF,TGTGCCAGCAGTTCCCCTGAAAGGTTCCAGGGATCATCCCTAAACAATGAGCAGTTCTTC
-,-,TRBV15,14,TRBJ2-1,CATSRVQGGNEQFF,TGTGCCACCAGCAGAGTTCAGGGGGGCAATGAGCAGTTCTTC
many,TRBD1,TRBV24-1,15,TRBJ2-5,CATSDGTEVKETQYF,TGTGCCACCAGTGACGGGACAGAGGTCAAGGAGACCCAGTACTTC
-,-,TRBV4-1,14,TRBJ1-1,CASSHRQSGTEAFF,TGCGCCAGCAGCCATAGACAGTCAGGGACTGAAGCTTTCTTT
-,-,TRBV7-9,12,TRBJ1-2,CASSARHNGYTF,TGTGCCAGCAGCGCCCGCCACAATGGCTACACCTTC
many,TRBD1,TRBV7-2,16,TRBJ2-3,CASSHLGQGTTDTQYF,TGTGCCAGCAGCCACCTAGGACAGGGGACGACAGATACGCAGTATTTT
few,-,TRBV4-1,15,TRBJ2-1,CASSPTTTHYNEQFF,TGCGCCAGCAGCCCCACTACTACTCATTACAATGAGCAGTTCTTC
once,TRBD1,TRBV20-1,17,TRBJ2-1,CSARFPLQGARYNEQFF,TGCAGTGCTAGATTCCCTCTTCAGGGGGCCCGATACAATGAGCAGTTCTTC
few,-,TRBV7-8,16,TRBJ2-7,CASSLGPPGTPYEQYF,TGTGCCAGCAGCTTAGGGCCCCCCGGGACTCCCTACGAGCAGTACTTC
few,-,TRBV6-5,13,TRBJ2-1,CASSYSESSEQFF,TGTGCCAGCAGTTACTCGGAGAGTTCTGAGCAGTTCTTC
-,TRBD2,TRBV12-3/TRBV12-4,15,TRBJ2-1,CASSDTGTKYSEQFF,TGTGCCAGCAGTGACACCGGGACTAAATATAGTGAGCAGTTCTTC
-,TRBD1,TRBV10-3,14,TRBJ2-5,CAISESGQEETQYF,TGTGCCATCAGTGAGTCGGGACAGGAAGAGACCCAGTACTTC
-,-,TRBV14,13,TRBJ2-1,CVSSQDAYNEQFF,TGTGTCAGCAGCCAAGACGCATACAATGAGCAGTTCTTC
few,-,TRBV7-6,13,TRBJ2-1,CASSLTEPNEQFF,TGTGCCAGCAGCTTGACAGAACCGAATGAGCAGTTCTTC
-,-,TRBV6-5,13,TRBJ1-1,CASSVIKGTEAFF,TGTGCCAGCAGTGTTATCAAGGGCACTGAAGCTTTCTTT